What follows is one TCR beta chain and its context. Its specificity is unknown. The germline V gene has CDR1 SGDLS and CDR2 YYNGEE. The length of the CDR3 is 16 residues. The V and J ends lost 0 bases and 2 bases respectively, with 12 bases between them. This table comes from immunoSEQ multiplex PCR, and its TCRdb copy is limited to in-frame clones, with some not included. The table lists 20,000 to 25,000 clones, roughly two thirds of them singletons. The data are from a study of PD-1 blockade in classical Hodgkin lymphoma. Looking at the study overall: Treatment was intravenous nivolumab, 3 mg/kg every 2 weeks, until progression. Findings and caveats of the study: Complete responders' diversity at baseline resembled that of newly diagnosed patients. Reported baseline diversity: healthy donors highest, relapsed/refractory patients lowest.

The patients all showed relapse after autologous stem cell transplantation, while their brentuximab vedotin exposure varied. The chain links TRBV9 to TRBJ1-3; D is undetermined. The clonotype comes from a human donor with classical Hodgkin lymphoma. The sequences come from peripheral blood mononuclear cells (PBMCs), collected at baseline. The CDR3 region is CASSVVPGFPGNTIYF. The DNA for the CDR3 is TGTGCCAGCAGCGTAGTACCGGGTTTCCCTGGAAACACCATATATTTT.